This is a list of T cell receptor beta chains from one sample in a study of graft-versus-host responses after intestinal transplantation. TCRdb's copy holds only in-frame clones and misses some; the assay was immunoSEQ multiplex PCR. The sample includes over 7,500 clones, about 77% of them seen just once. The sample in question was ileum tissue, obtained approximately 16 months after intestinal transplantation. These receptors all stem from a human patient who received an intestinal transplant, so some T cells may come from the graft donor. The CDR3 runs from the conserved cysteine through the conserved F or W. A D gene is named only where the DNA matches it firmly.

CDR3aa,d_gene,j_gene,v_gene
CASSLLLLGKETQYF,-,TRBJ2-5,TRBV5-4
CASSGGDRALYNSPLHF,-,TRBJ1-6,TRBV7-9
CASSYTGGPGNTIYF,-,TRBJ1-3,TRBV6-6
CASSVGTGTDTQYF,-,TRBJ2-3,TRBV9
CASSVVLGGPAFF,TRBD1,TRBJ1-1,TRBV9
CASSVDAGANTEAFF,-,TRBJ1-1,TRBV9
CASSDLGLAHPSTDTQYF,TRBD2,TRBJ2-3,TRBV6-4
CASSPLRKGSGNTIYF,-,TRBJ1-3,TRBV5-6
CASSPRTTRGEQYF,-,TRBJ2-7,TRBV7-8
CASSKGLAGGPGELFF,TRBD2,TRBJ2-2,TRBV2
CASSKGEGLGEQYF,-,-,TRBV19
CATSRDRPDRRENTIYF,-,TRBJ1-3,TRBV15
CASSLGGRGQGVTQYF,-,TRBJ2-5,TRBV7-9
CASSQDRGVGDTQYF,-,TRBJ2-3,TRBV4-1
CASSYQGVNYGYTF,TRBD1,TRBJ1-2,TRBV6-7
CASSLTGTGANVLTF,-,TRBJ2-6,TRBV27
CASSYTTGTGTEAFF,TRBD1,TRBJ1-1,TRBV6-5
CASRQLQGASQEQYF,-,TRBJ2-7,TRBV7-8
CASSEFRGNSPLHF,-,TRBJ1-6,TRBV6-4
CASSSSANYGYTF,-,TRBJ1-2,TRBV5-1
CASSQNRDPYGYTF,-,TRBJ1-2,TRBV4-3
CASSGGTNNQPQHF,-,TRBJ1-5,TRBV9
CASSQDKGDEQFF,-,TRBJ2-1,TRBV4-1
CASSMKGLAVGELFF,TRBD2,TRBJ2-2,TRBV19
CASSWRGQGYNSPLHF,TRBD1,TRBJ1-6,TRBV5-1
CASSDSPGGNADTQYF,TRBD1,TRBJ2-3,TRBV6-4
CATRGGTAYQPQHF,TRBD1,TRBJ1-5,TRBV15
CASSFPTPFSGGERDTQYF,TRBD2,TRBJ2-3,TRBV28
CASTHYAGGGNEQFF,TRBD2,TRBJ2-1,TRBV19
CAISEGTTPGEKLFF,-,TRBJ1-4,TRBV10-3
CASSRAGGAGGWETQYF,TRBD1,TRBJ2-5,TRBV4-2
CASGGQETQYF,-,TRBJ2-5,TRBV5-1
CASSQGLAGGTYEQYF,TRBD2,TRBJ2-7,TRBV4-1
CASREQVHEQFF,-,TRBJ2-1,TRBV2
CAWSTGGSGANVLTF,TRBD1,TRBJ2-6,TRBV30
CASSLDRFGNDEKLFF,-,TRBJ1-4,TRBV5-1
CASSLGLAGNTGELFF,TRBD2,TRBJ2-2,TRBV7-8
CASSSLAGAIEQYF,TRBD2,TRBJ2-7,TRBV7-6
CASGSGAGGAGGTDTQYF,-,TRBJ2-3,TRBV12-5
CASRGQGVNQPQHF,TRBD1,TRBJ1-5,TRBV19
CAISGGGSIEQYF,TRBD2,TRBJ2-7,TRBV10-3
CASSALGRYGYTF,-,TRBJ1-2,TRBV7-9
CASFAGSQSRANVLTF,-,TRBJ2-6,TRBV5-1
CASSIFRDRPEKGDTQYF,TRBD1,TRBJ2-3,TRBV19
CASSVETGLGYEQYF,-,TRBJ2-7,TRBV9
CASRGGTGGLAGYNEQFF,TRBD2,TRBJ2-1,TRBV27
CASSNPGRSNQPQHF,-,TRBJ1-5,TRBV19
CASGKTLGTAHNQPQHF,TRBD1,TRBJ1-5,TRBV10-2
CASSPTGGRETQYF,TRBD2,TRBJ2-5,TRBV6-6
CASSFWGGGLYNEQFF,TRBD2,TRBJ2-1,TRBV5-4
CSVGGQNSYNEQFF,TRBD1,TRBJ2-1,TRBV29-1
CASSIDTAAGQPQHF,-,TRBJ1-5,TRBV19
CASNEGVADPEQYF,-,-,TRBV6-1
CASRRTGLAQPQHF,TRBD1,TRBJ1-5,TRBV2
CASSHRGEGETQYF,TRBD2,TRBJ2-5,TRBV5-8
CASSYTGGTYGYTF,TRBD1,TRBJ1-2,TRBV6-5
CASSPILAAGPMGTGELFF,-,TRBJ2-2,TRBV7-3
CASSEGTGVYEQYF,-,TRBJ2-7,TRBV6-1